The source of this T cell receptor (beta chain) is a study of cytomegalovirus exposure and HLA in healthy donors. Study in general: The use of the same platform for the 130 or so validation repertoires and the 666 first-cohort repertoires was reported by a later analysis.

V lost 3 bases and J 4 bases, leaving 12 bases between the germline ends. The germline V gene has CDR1 SGHVS and CDR2 FQNEAQ. The CDR3 loop spans 14 amino acids. A word on this clone: What it recognizes is unknown.

Study findings and constraints: The study listed approximately 160 cytomegalovirus-associated TCR beta chains. Testing in vitro showed a few CMV-associated chains specific for CMV antigens. It was found in a later analysis that first-cohort TCR clusters tended to co-occur in the 120 validation repertoires.

Here immunoSEQ multiplex PCR was the method, and the copy in TCRdb shows in-frame clones only, minus some. This sample has 160,000 or so clones; around 81% occur once, and the top ten carry about 2%. This TCR was recovered from a man aged 25 to 40 in good health and CMV-seropositive. The chain links TRBV7-8 to TRBJ2-5, with D uncertain. What was sequenced was PBMCs. The CDR3 is CASSFQASSETQYF. The CDR3 DNA reads as TGTGCCAGCAGCTTCCAGGCCTCATCAGAGACCCAGTACTTC.